Each of the 11 T cell receptor beta chains below was sequenced from the same sample in a study of blood T cell repertoires in COVID-19. Assay used: immunoSEQ multiplex PCR; TCRdb lists only in-frame clones, some missing. Among some 80,000 clones, 78% were seen once, and the ten largest hold just over 35%. The sequenced sample was peripheral blood. Receptors originate from a man aged 55 to 69 with COVID-19, enrolled during active disease.

Here the CDR3 DNA reads TGCGCCAGCAGCCTAAGCGGGGGGGAAGGAGATACGCAGTATTTT. Protein sequence: CASSLSGGEGDTQYF. This chain connects TRBV5-1 to TRBJ2-3, with TRBD2 matching 10 bases. After removal of 4 bases from V and 5 bases from J, the junction contained 7 bases not matched to a gene. This CDR3 region has 15 residues. Germline V gives CDR1 SGHRS, CDR2 YFSETQ.

The chain joins TRBV5-1 to TRBJ2-6, with 8 bases aligning to TRBD1. The CDR3 spans 19 residues. V gave up 5 bases and J gave up 0 bases; unmatched junction bases: 13. The germline CDR1 and CDR2 sequences are SGHRS and YFSETQ. The CDR3 loop reads CASRSLPGQETSGANVLTF. Written as DNA, the CDR3 is TGCGCCAGCAGATCACTACCGGGACAGGAGACCTCTGGGGCCAACGTCCTGACTTTC. Drawing the rest from reference TRBV5-1 and TRBJ2-6, the complete variable domain is KAGVTQTPRYLIKTRGQQVTLSCSPISGHRSVSWYQQTPGQGLQFLFEYFSETQRNKGNFPGRFSGRQFSNSRSEMNVSTLELGDSALYLCASRSLPGQETSGANVLTFGAGSRLTVL.

The J gene is TRBJ1-6, the V gene TRBV11-2; D gene uncertain. The V end was cut by 1 base, the J end by 8 bases, with 6 bases between. The germline V gene has CDR1 SGHAT and CDR2 FQNNGV. This CDR3 region has 13 residues. CDR3 in amino acids: CASSLVADSPLHF. In nucleotides, the CDR3 is TGTGCCAGCAGCTTAGTTGCAGATTCACCCCTCCACTTT. Full variable domain (remainder filled in from reference TRBV11-2 and TRBJ1-6): EAGVAQSPRYKIIEKRQSVAFWCNPISGHATLYWYQQILGQGPKLLIQFQNNGVVDDSQLPKDRFSAERLKGVDSTLKIQPAKLEDSAVYLCASSLVADSPLHFGNGTRLTVT.

This chain uses TRBV7-8 with TRBJ1-1; TRBD1 agrees at 7 bases. The trim removed 1 base at V and 0 bases at J, leaving 14 bases unmatched. From germline, CDR1 is SGHVS and CDR2 FQNEAQ. This CDR3 is built from 19 residues. The CDR3 spells CASSLGKGGFTLMNTEAFF. The DNA of the CDR3 is TGTGCCAGCAGCTTAGGAAAAGGGGGCTTTACGCTGATGAACACTGAAGCTTTCTTT.

The chain has TRBV9 and TRBJ2-1, with D perhaps matching TRBD2 (5 bases). This CDR3 has 16 amino acids. Per the germline V gene, CDR1 is SGDLS and CDR2 is YYNGEE. Trimming stripped 4 bases from V and 4 bases from J, with 18 bases between. CDR3 DNA: TGTGCCAGCAGCTTTAGCTCGGGATCAGCGTACAATGAGCAGTTCTTC. It is translated as CASSFSSGSAYNEQFF.

This clone was found a few times. The junction departs from germline at one end; a sequencing error may be responsible. V gene TRBV7-7 combines with J gene TRBJ2-2; TRBD2 agrees at 9 bases. CDR3 length: 17 amino acids. Germline V gene sequence: CDR1 SSHAT, CDR2 FNYEAQ (reference sequence). CDR3 protein: CASRDSGSAGITGELFF. The CDR3 DNA follows: TGTGCTAGCAGAGATAGCGGGAGCGCCGGTATCACCGGGGAGCTGTTTTTT.

This chain connects TRBV2 to TRBJ1-1; a weak D match, TRBD1 (5 bases). Germline V CDR1 and CDR2: SNHLY, FYNNEI. V was shortened by 6 bases and J by 0 bases, with 11 bases between the two germline ends. This CDR3 has 14 residues. CDR3 nucleotides: TGTGCCAGCAGCTGGGGGGGGATGAACACTGAAGCTTTCTTT. Its protein is CASSWGGMNTEAFF.

The chain uses TRBV7-9 and TRBJ1-1; no definite D call. This CDR3 has 12 residues. Per germline, CDR1 SEHNR and CDR2 FQNEAQ (reference sequence). V gave up 2 bases and J gave up 6 bases, with 7 bases separating them. The CDR3 DNA follows: TGTGCCAGCAGCTTATTGAGCTCTGAAGCTTTCTTT. This gives the protein CASSLLSSEAFF.

The sample holds a few counts of this clone. V usage is TRBV30 and J usage is TRBJ2-7, with 8 bases matching TRBD2. The CDR3 has 13 residues. Germline CDR1 is GTSNPN and CDR2 is SVGIG (reference sequence). V dropped 6 bases and J dropped 7; count of bases not matched to a gene: 11. CDR3 sequence (DNA): TGTGCCTGCTCGGCGAGCGGGAGTGGTGAGCAGTACTTC. This codes for CACSASGSGEQYF. Full variable domain (remainder filled in from reference TRBV30 and TRBJ2-7): SQTIHQWPATLVQPVGSPLSLECTVEGTSNPNLYWYRQAAGRGLQLLFYSVGIGQISSEVPQNLSASRPQDRQFILSSKKLLLSDSGFYLCACSASGSGEQYFGPGTRLTVT.

The V and J genes are TRBV19 and TRBJ2-1; 7 nucleotides match TRBD2. V lost 7 bases, J lost 4 bases, and 10 bases stayed unmatched. From germline, CDR1 is LNHDA and CDR2 SQIVND (reference sequence). The CDR3 length is 15 residues. This chain's CDR3 is CASTPALAVYNEQFF. The CDR3, as DNA: TGTGCCAGTACCCCCGCCCTAGCGGTATACAATGAGCAGTTCTTC.

J is TRBJ2-2 and V is TRBV6-6; tentatively, D is TRBD2 (5 bases). This CDR3 contains 18 residues. Germline V gene sequence: CDR1 MNHNY, CDR2 SVGAGI (reference sequence). Trimming stripped 5 bases from V and 7 bases from J, with 26 bases between. Here the CDR3 reads CASSPPQEAREDSGELFF. In DNA form, the CDR3 reads TGTGCCAGCAGTCCCCCCCAGGAGGCCCGAGAGGATAGCGGGGAGCTGTTTTTT.